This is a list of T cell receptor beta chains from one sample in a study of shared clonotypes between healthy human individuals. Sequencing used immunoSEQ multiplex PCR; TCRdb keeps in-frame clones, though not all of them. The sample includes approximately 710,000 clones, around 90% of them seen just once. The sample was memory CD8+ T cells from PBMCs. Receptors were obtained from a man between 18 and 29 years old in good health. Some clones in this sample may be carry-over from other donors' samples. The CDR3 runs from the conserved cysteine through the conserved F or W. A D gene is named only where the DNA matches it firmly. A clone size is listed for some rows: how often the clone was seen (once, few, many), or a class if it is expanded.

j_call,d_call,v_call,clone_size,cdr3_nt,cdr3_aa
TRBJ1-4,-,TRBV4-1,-,TGCGCCAGCAGCCTAAAAAACAGGGAGGGGACTAATGAAAAACTGTTTTTT,CASSLKNREGTNEKLFF
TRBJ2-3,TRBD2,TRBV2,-,TGTGCCAGCAGCCCCTCGAGCGGGAACGGGGATACGCAGTATTTT,CASSPSSGNGDTQYF
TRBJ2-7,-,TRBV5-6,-,TGTGCCAGCAGCTTAGAAGGTTTCGGACACTACGAGCAGTACTTC,CASSLEGFGHYEQYF
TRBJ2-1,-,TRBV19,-,TGTGCCAGTAGGATAATCGCCGGGACACTAAATGAGCAGTTCTTC,CASRIIAGTLNEQFF
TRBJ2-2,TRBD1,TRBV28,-,TGTGCCAGCAGTTTATGGGACAGGGAGGAGGACACCGGGGAGCTGTTTTTT,CASSLWDREEDTGELFF
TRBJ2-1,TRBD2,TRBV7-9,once,TGTGCCAGCAGCCGAGGGGCGGGAGGGCCCAATGAGCAGTTCTTC,CASSRGAGGPNEQFF
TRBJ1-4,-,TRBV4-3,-,TGCGCCAGCCGCCCTTATTTAGAATCTAATGAAAAACTGTTTTTT,CASRPYLESNEKLFF
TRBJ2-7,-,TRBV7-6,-,TGTGCCAGCAGCTTAGCGGCCGGTTCCTACGAGCAGTACTTC,CASSLAAGSYEQYF
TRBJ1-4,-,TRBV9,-,TGTGCCAGCAGCGTAGGACGGGGGGAGAAAAATGAAAAACTGTTTTTT,CASSVGRGEKNEKLFF
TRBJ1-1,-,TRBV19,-,TGTGCCAGTAGCGAGGTGTCAGGGACTGAAGCTTTCTTT,CASSEVSGTEAFF
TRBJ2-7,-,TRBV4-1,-,TGCGCCAGCAGCCAAGATCCGGGACGTCGATACTACGAGCAGTACTTC,CASSQDPGRRYYEQYF
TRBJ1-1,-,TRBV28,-,TGTGCCAGCAGACTACCGGAAAACACTGAAGCTTTCTTT,CASRLPENTEAFF
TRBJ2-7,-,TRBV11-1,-,TGTGCCAGCAGCTTACCGGGGAGGGACACCTACGAGCAGTACTTC,CASSLPGRDTYEQYF
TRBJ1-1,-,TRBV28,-,TGTGCCAGCCAACTGGTCAGGAACACTGAAGCTTTCTTT,CASQLVRNTEAFF
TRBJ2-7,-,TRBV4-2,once,TGTGCCAGCAGCCAAGTAAAGGGGCGCGGGATCGAGCAGTACTTC,CASSQVKGRGIEQYF
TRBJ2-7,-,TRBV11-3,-,TGTGCCAGCAGCTTTTCTGGGGCCGGCAGCGAGCAGTACTTC,CASSFSGAGSEQYF
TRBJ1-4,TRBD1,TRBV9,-,TGTGCCAGCAGCGCCGGAAACAGGGGAACTAATGAAAAACTGTTTTTT,CASSAGNRGTNEKLFF
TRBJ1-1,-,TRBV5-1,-,TGCGCCAGCAGCGAAGGTCCGGAGGGTCATAGGAACACTGAAGCTTTCTTT,CASSEGPEGHRNTEAFF
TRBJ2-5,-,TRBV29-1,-,TGCAGCGTTGAAGTATCGGGAACCCTCCAAGAGACCCAGTACTTC,CSVEVSGTLQETQYF
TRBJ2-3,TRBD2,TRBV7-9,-,TGTGCCAGCAGCCCGGGACTAGCGGGTTTCACAGATACGCAGTATTTT,CASSPGLAGFTDTQYF
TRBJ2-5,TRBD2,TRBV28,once,TGTGCCAGCAGTTTGGCGGGAGCGGAGACCCAGTACTTC,CASSLAGAETQYF
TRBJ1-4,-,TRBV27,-,TGTGCCAGCAGTCCCTACACGATAACTAATGAAAAACTGTTTTTT,CASSPYTITNEKLFF
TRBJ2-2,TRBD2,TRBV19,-,TGTGCCAGTAGTCCCAGGGTGGGTAGCGGGAGGGCCCTCCTCCCCGGGGAGCTGTTTTTT,CASSPRVGSGRALLPGELFF